The 21 T cell receptor beta chains below all came from one sample that was sequenced in a study of regulatory T cells in long-lasting Graves disease. For TCR beta, libraries came from iRepertoire HTBI primers and Arm-PCR of CDR3 regions. MiXCR was run by TCRdb on the multiplex PCR reads, yielding one entry per CDR3 protein. The sample shows roughly 520,000 distinct CDR3 sequences, more than 10% of them seen only once. The sample's time point: newly diagnosed GD, antithyroid drugs for less than 3 months. The TCR library was made from RNA that had been extracted from PBMCs in TRIzol. The same sample was also studied in work on T cells in Graves' hyperthyroidism and ophthalmopathy.

The sequencing used peripheral blood mononuclear cells (PBMCs), collected at new diagnosis, from a patient treated with antithyroid drugs. These receptors were collected from a woman in her thirties with Graves disease.

The CDR3 bases are TGTGCCAGCAGTGACTGGACACTCTATGGCTACACCTTC. This codes for CASSDWTLYGYTF. The V and J genes are TRBV6-2 or TRBV6-3 and TRBJ1-2; tentative D call: TRBD1 (5 bases). Germline CDR1 MNHEY, CDR2 SVGEGT. The germline V and J ends were trimmed by 5 bases and 4 bases, with 11 bases remaining between them. The length of the CDR3 is 13 residues.

With respect to this clonotype: This may arise from a read error, as a much more abundant clone is one base away. It is likely a read error, because the conserved phenylalanine at the end of the CDR3 is missing. The chain couples TRBV6-4 to TRBJ1-1; 7 bases are shared with TRBD1. The CDR3 consists of 14 residues. The V segment lost 9 bases and the J segment 2 bases; nucleotides outside the gene matches: 9. Germline CDR1 is MRHNA and CDR2 is SNTAGT. The CDR3 reads CARDRAPRNTEAFL. The DNA for the CDR3 is TGTGCCAGAGACAGGGCGCCGCGCAACACTGAAGCTTTCCTT.

This chain uses TRBV6-1 with TRBJ1-1; maybe TRBD1 (5 bases). The germline gives CDR1 MNHNS, CDR2 SASEGT. Deletions cut 7 bases from V and 3 bases from J, with 12 bases between. The CDR3 contains 13 residues. This chain's CDR3 is CASILSGDTEAFF. The CDR3 region has the DNA TGTGCCAGCATTCTGTCGGGGGACACTGAAGCTTTCTTT.

This clonotype was counted many times. The chain joins TRBV2 to TRBJ1-4; 7 nucleotides line up with TRBD1. This CDR3 has 13 residues. With V trimmed by 6 bases and J by 7 bases, 5 bases remained unmatched. The germline CDR1 and CDR2 sequences are SNHLY and FYNNEI. CDR3 sequence (DNA): TGTGCCAGCAGGACAGGGTCAGCTGAAAAACTGTTTTTT. This gives the protein CASRTGSAEKLFF.

Remarks on this clonotype: An end of the junction differs from the germline gene, which may be a read error. V gene TRBV2 combines with J gene TRBJ2-5; TRBD2 agrees at 9 bases. This CDR3 region has 16 residues. The germline gives CDR1 SNHLY, CDR2 FYNNEI. CDR3 residues: CASSSTAGGRQEAQYF. The CDR3 region has the DNA TGTGCCAGCAGTTCTACAGCGGGAGGAAGACAAGAGGCCCAGTACTTC.

This chain uses TRBV7-3 with TRBJ2-2; D gene ambiguous. Trimming pared 1 base from V and 6 bases from J, leaving 6 bases between. This CDR3 spans 13 amino acids. Germline CDR1 reads SGHTA; CDR2 reads FQGTGA. CDR3 bases: TGTGCCAGCAGCTTAATGGCCCCCGGGGAGCTGTTTTTT. Encoded protein: CASSLMAPGELFF.

This clonotype has a handful of counts. The rearrangement joins TRBV5-1 to TRBJ2-6, with 7 bases matching TRBD1. Germline CDR1 reads SGHRS; CDR2 reads YFSETQ. The ends lost 1 base at V and 0 bases at J; junction bases unmatched: 7. The CDR3 extends over 18 amino acids. CDR3: CASSLSGTVGSGANVLTF. For the CDR3, the DNA is TGCGCCAGCAGCTTGTCGGGGACAGTTGGCTCTGGGGCCAACGTCCTGACTTTC.

With respect to this clonotype: A single base separates this from a much larger clone, so it may be a read error. The V gene is TRBV18, the J gene TRBJ1-2; 9 bases are a match to TRBD1. The CDR3 is 16 amino acids. Germline V gene data show CDR1 as KGHSH and CDR2 as LQKENI. The CDR3 DNA sequence: TGTGCCAGCTCACCCGGACAGGGGCCCACAAACTATGGCCACACCTTC. Translating it yields CASSPGQGPTNYGHTF.

This sequence joins TRBV7-2 and TRBJ2-3; D remains unclear. The CDR3 is 14 residues long. Trimming removed 3 bases from V and 4 bases from J, with 11 bases in between. Germline loops: CDR1 SGHTA, CDR2 FQGNSA. Here the CDR3 reads CASSFPGLSDTQYF. CDR3 DNA: TGTGCCAGCAGCTTCCCTGGGCTCTCAGATACGCAGTATTTT.

Concerning this clonotype itself: One base away lies a much larger clone, so this may be a sequencing read error. The rearrangement uses TRBV3-1 and TRBJ2-7; TRBD1 matches 9 bases. Per germline, CDR1 LGHDT and CDR2 YNNKEL (reference sequence). V trimming: 1 base; J trimming: 3 bases; junction bases outside the gene matches: 1. CDR3 size: 14 residues. This chain's CDR3 is CASSQGTGVYEQYF. Written as DNA, the CDR3 is TGTGCCAGCAGCCAAGGGACAGGGGTCTACGAGCAGTACTTC.

This clonotype was picked up many times. For the CDR3, the DNA is TGTGCCAACCCCGGGACAGGGGCGTGGGTCGGGATGAACACTGAAGCTTTCTTT. Its protein product is CANPGTGAWVGMNTEAFF. The chain joins TRBV6-2 or TRBV6-3 to TRBJ1-1; 10 bases match TRBD1. With V trimmed by 10 bases and J by 0 bases, 17 bases remained unmatched. Germline assignment: CDR1 MNHEY and CDR2 SVGEGT. The CDR3 runs to 18 residues.

The chain couples TRBV5-5 to TRBJ2-4; D might be TRBD2 (5 bases). CDR3 length: 13 residues. Germline V gene sequence: CDR1 SGHKS, CDR2 YYEKEE (reference sequence). The ends were cut back, 0 bases at V and 8 bases at J, with 9 bases in the middle. For the CDR3, the DNA is TGTGCCAGCAGCTTGGGACCGCGGGACATTCAGTACTTC. It yields the protein CASSLGPRDIQYF. The full variable domain, in which reference TRBV5-5 and TRBJ2-4 provide the parts outside the CDR3, is DAGVTQSPTHLIKTRGQQVTLRCSPISGHKSVSWYQQVLGQGPQFIFQYYEKEERGRGNFPDRFSARQFPNYSSELNVNALLLGDSALYLCASSLGPRDIQYFGAGTRLSVL.

This clonotype was observed many times. The chain recombines TRBV20-1 with TRBJ2-1; TRBD1 agrees at 7 bases. V lost 3 bases to trimming and J lost 4 bases; unmatched junction nucleotides: 6. Per germline, CDR1 DFQATT and CDR2 SNEGSKA (reference sequence). The CDR3 has 14 residues. CDR3 sequence reads: CSASGGTAYNEQFF. The CDR3 nucleotides are TGCAGTGCTAGCGGTGGGACAGCTTACAATGAGCAGTTCTTC.

This clonotype has at least ten counts. The rearrangement links TRBV20-1 to TRBJ1-1; possibly TRBD1 for D (6 bases). The ends were cut back, 6 bases at V and 5 bases at J, with 16 bases in the middle. This CDR3 contains 13 residues. Germline V lookup: CDR1 DFQATT, CDR2 SNEGSKA (reference sequence). CDR3 sequence reads: CSAREAGVTEAFF. CDR3 in DNA: TGCAGTGCCCGCGAGGCAGGGGTAACTGAAGCTTTCTTT.

This clonotype was seen at least ten times. The chain recombines TRBV20-1 with TRBJ2-3; TRBD2 aligns across 7 bases. The CDR3 has 15 residues. From germline, CDR1 is DFQATT and CDR2 SNEGSKA (reference sequence). CDR3 sequence (DNA): TGCAGCGCCATCCCAGCGGGGTCGCGGGTAGATACGCAGTATTTT. The encoded protein is CSAIPAGSRVDTQYF.

The count of this clonotype is one. One base away lies a much larger clone, so this may be a sequencing read error. The chain recombines TRBV11-2 with TRBJ2-1; D is ambiguous. Germline loops: CDR1 SGHAT, CDR2 FQNNGV. The CDR3 has 15 amino acids. The V gene lost 6 bases and the J gene lost 10 bases, with 22 bases spanning the gap. This CDR3 reads CASSTHSTASYEQFF. The DNA for the CDR3 is TGTGCCAGCAGTACACACTCGACGGCCTCCTACGAGCAGTTCTTC. The full variable domain, its missing parts supplied by reference TRBV11-2 and TRBJ2-1, is EAGVAQSPRYKIIEKRQSVAFWCNPISGHATLYWYQQILGQGPKLLIQFQNNGVVDDSQLPKDRFSAERLKGVDSTLKIQPAKLEDSAVYLCASSTHSTASYEQFFGPGTRLTVL.

Concerning this clonotype: A read error may explain this, as a much larger clone is one base away. The chain recombines TRBV5-1 with TRBJ2-1; 10 bases are shared with TRBD2. V trimming: 0 bases; J trimming: 10 bases; junction bases outside the gene matches: 7. Germline CDR1 reads SGHRS; CDR2 reads YFSETQ. This CDR3 has 15 amino acids. The chain's CDR3 is CASSLEAGGPREQFF. The DNA for the CDR3 is TGCGCCAGCAGCTTGGAAGCGGGAGGGCCGAGGGAGCAGTTCTTC.

Of note for this clonotype: A read error may produce the germline difference seen at one junction end. The chain is built from TRBV9 and TRBJ1-3, with D unclear. The CDR3 is 15 amino acids. Germline values: CDR1 SGDLS, CDR2 YYNGEE. The CDR3 sequence is CASSAVLGSGTTIYF. The CDR3 nucleotides read TGTGCCAGCAGCGCAGTGTTGGGCTCTGGAACCACCATATATTTT. Full variable domain (rest looked up from reference TRBV9 and TRBJ1-3): DSGVTQTPKHLITATGQRVTLRCSPRSGDLSVYWYQQSLDQGLQFLIQYYNGEERAKGNILERFSAQQFPDLHSELNLSSLELGDSALYFCASSAVLGSGTTIYFGEGSWLTVV.

V and J are TRBV4-2 and TRBJ2-1; D might be TRBD1 (6 bases). V shed 1 base and J shed 2 bases, with 9 bases lying between them. The CDR3 loop spans 15 amino acids. Germline CDR1 LGHNA, CDR2 YNFKEQ. CDR3 protein: CASSQGSGAYNEQFF. The CDR3 bases are TGTGCCAGCAGCCAAGGGTCAGGGGCCTACAATGAGCAGTTCTTC.

At least ten counts were recorded for this clonotype. This chain joins TRBV12-3 or TRBV12-4 and TRBJ1-4, with TRBD1 matching over 7 bases. The CDR3 runs 14 residues. V was clipped by 6 bases and J by 8 bases; unmatched bases: 9. CDR3: CASSHDRVHEKLFF. DNA of the CDR3: TGTGCCAGCAGCCATGACAGGGTTCACGAAAAACTGTTTTTT.

This clonotype was counted between two and nine times. The rearrangement joins TRBV6-1 to TRBJ1-1; 9 nucleotides match TRBD1. V lost 5 bases, J lost 1 base, and 8 bases stayed unmatched. Germline loops: CDR1 MNHNS, CDR2 SASEGT. The CDR3 consists of 16 residues. CDR3 coding DNA: TGTGCCAGCAGTCGGGACAGGGTTGGGGCGAACACTGAAGCTTTCTTT. It translates to CASSRDRVGANTEAFF.